The T cell receptor beta chain described here comes from a study of T-cell reconstitution after alpha-beta-depleted transplantation in children. Preparation of the TCRbeta library was carried out with unique molecular identifiers. One entry per CDR3 protein, called by TCRdb with MiXCR from the PCR reads. The table includes 350,000 to 400,000 distinct CDR3 sequences, more than 10% detected once. This clonotype was sampled from a human donor who donated a stem cell graft to a child with Fanconi anemia. The sample consisted of PBMCs, taken from the stem cell graft.

The CDR3 DNA is TGTGCCTGGACCTACGGTAGCTCTGGAAACACCATATATTTT. Its protein is CAWTYGSSGNTIYF. The chain carries TRBV30 and TRBJ1-3, with D unclear. The CDR3 extends over 14 amino acids. Germline-derived CDR1 and CDR2 are GTSNPN and SVGIG (reference sequence). Trimming removed 4 bases from V and 0 bases from J, with 10 bases in between.